This paragraph covers one T cell receptor (beta chain) sequence. The antigen is undetermined. A read error is possible here, since a much larger clone lies one base away. This entry is derived from a study of regulatory T cells in long-lasting Graves disease. Across the study: Under 3 months of antithyroid drugs had been taken by newly diagnosed Graves' patients. Points from the study as a whole: Among samples with persistent disease, TRBV28, TRBJ1-2 and TRBJ2-5 were favored.

The time point denotes: newly diagnosed GD, antithyroid drugs for less than 3 months. Extracted RNA from PBMCs served as the source of the TCR library. The CDR3 sequence is 13 residues long. V lost 8 bases and J 2 bases, leaving 12 bases between the germline ends. Germline lookup yields CDR1 MDHEN and CDR2 SYDVKM. Combining iRepertoire HTBI primers with Arm-PCR of CDR3 regions, the authors built TCR beta libraries. TCRdb redid the calling of the multiplex PCR reads with MiXCR, one entry per CDR3 protein. The data show roughly 360,000 distinct CDR3 sequences, approximately 10% seen once. The sample was also linked to a second study, of T cells in Graves' hyperthyroidism and ophthalmopathy. That report adds: First-round RT-PCR with HTBI primers amplified the TCR CDR3 region. Most thyroid-expanded clonotypes above 0.001 were also found in blood.

The sequenced sample was peripheral blood mononuclear cells (PBMCs), obtained at new diagnosis, from a patient treated with antithyroid drugs. The chain joins TRBV28 to TRBJ1-1; D remains ambiguous. This TCR derives from a woman aged 18-35 years with Graves disease. CDR3 sequence (DNA): TGTGCCAGCGGTGGGTCAGATAACACTGAAGCTTTCTTT. Translation gives CASGGSDNTEAFF. Full variable domain (missing parts from reference TRBV28 and TRBJ1-1): DVKVTQSSRYLVKRTGEKVFLECVQDMDHENMFWYRQDPGLGLRLIYFSYDVKMKEKGDIPEGYSVSREKKERFSLILESASTNQTSMYLCASGGSDNTEAFFGQGTRLTVV.